The source of this TCR beta chain is a study of technical replicates of blood from several donors. This clone was counted only a few times. This CDR3 is 14 amino acids long. Germline lookup yields CDR1 MGHDK and CDR2 SYGVNS. V was cut by 5 bases and J by 4 bases, with 14 bases left in between. Here immunoSEQ multiplex PCR was the method, and the copy in TCRdb shows in-frame clones only, minus some. The table records roughly 80,000 clones, 89% of them present only once. What was sequenced was T cells isolated from PBMCs. The chain recombines TRBV25-1 with TRBJ1-1; D remains unclear. The TCR sequence derives from a human donor in good health. CDR3 nucleotide sequence: TGTGCCAGCAGTCCTCTTGCGGGTGGCACTGAAGCTTTCTTT. Its translation is CASSPLAGGTEAFF.